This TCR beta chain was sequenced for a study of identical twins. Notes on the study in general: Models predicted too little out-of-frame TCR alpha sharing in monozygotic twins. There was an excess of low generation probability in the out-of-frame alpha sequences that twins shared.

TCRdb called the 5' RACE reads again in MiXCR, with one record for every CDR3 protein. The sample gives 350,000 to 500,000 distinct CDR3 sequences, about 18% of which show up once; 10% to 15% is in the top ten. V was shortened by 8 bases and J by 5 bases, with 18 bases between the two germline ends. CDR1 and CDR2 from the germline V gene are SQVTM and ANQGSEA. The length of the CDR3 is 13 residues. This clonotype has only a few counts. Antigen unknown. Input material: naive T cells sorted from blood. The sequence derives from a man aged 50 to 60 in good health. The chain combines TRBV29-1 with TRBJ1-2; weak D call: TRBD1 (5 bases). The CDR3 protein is CSTRLIGEYGYTF. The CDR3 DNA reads TGCAGCACCCGACTTATAGGGGAATATGGCTACACCTTC.